This T cell receptor beta chain emerged from a study of CD8+CD57+ T cells in acquired aplastic anemia. General study results and limits: The number of CD8+ CDR3 sequences shared by patients and controls was twenty-nine.

This clonotype has only one observation. Its antigen is as yet unknown. For CDR3 and TCR beta VDJ profiling, genomic DNA was the template used. Each CDR3 protein is one row after TCRdb ran MiXCR on the reads. Of hundreds of thousands of distinct CDR3 sequences in the sample, 65% to 80% were seen once. Between the trimmed V and J ends, which lost 3 bases and 15 bases, there was a span of 24 bases. Germline V gene data show CDR1 as SGDLS and CDR2 as YYNGEE. The CDR3 is 15 amino acids. The sequence derives from a human donor in good health, serving as a control. The chain employs TRBV9 and TRBJ2-2; D gene ambiguous. Sequenced sample: sorted CD4+, CD8+, or CD8+CD57+ T cells (not recorded which) from PBMCs. The CDR3 loop reads CASSGAGRSKTQLFF. For the CDR3, the DNA is TGTGCCAGCAGCGGAGCTGGTAGGAGCAAGACCCAGTTGTTTTTT.